This T cell receptor beta chain was captured in a study of human T cells and chemical hapten exposure. Study summary: An area of 2 cm by 1.5 to 2.5 cm on upper inner arm skin received 2% DPC for sensitization. Cases of alopecia areata, totalis or universalis occurred in a predominantly female patient group. Study-level points and caveats: Controls had significantly fewer large CDR3 similarity clusters than were formed by expanded TCRs.

This clonotype was counted ten times or more. Its antigen is not identified. This sample's time point: patch test 2, 6 weeks after DPC sensitization. The sample's treatment: therapeutic diphenylcyclopropenone sensitization with weekly scalp DPC. Within the library, unique molecular identifiers were attached to each individual cDNA molecule. TCRdb reprocessed the RACE reads via MiXCR and lists one record per CDR3 protein. The table lists more than 110,000 distinct CDR3 sequences, over 9.5% of them singletons. This receptor was taken from a woman aged 50 to 60 with alopecia areata. Some clones in this sample may be carry-over from other donors' samples. Sequencing was performed on whole blood, taken in connection with sensitization to the hapten diphenylcyclopropenone (DPC).

In nucleotides, the CDR3 is TGTGCCAGCAGTGCGCCCTCAGGCAGCAATCAGCCCCAGCATTTT. The encoded protein is CASSAPSGSNQPQHF. The chain recombines TRBV12-3 or TRBV12-4 with TRBJ1-5; D is ambiguous. V lost 5 bases and J lost 1, with 12 bases in between. The CDR3 contains 15 residues.